The 5 T cell receptor beta chains presented below share a single source sample, sequenced in a study of identical twins. In TCRdb, the 5' RACE reads were re-called with MiXCR into one record per CDR3 protein. In the table there are some 1,600,000 distinct CDR3 sequences, 32% of which are singletons. Sequencing used cord blood. The receptor source for this set is a newborn girl in good health.

The rearrangement joins TRBV13 to TRBJ2-1; the D gene is possibly TRBD1 (6 bases). This CDR3 comprises 20 residues. Germline CDR1 reads PRHDT; CDR2 reads FYEKMQ (reference sequence). Trimming stripped 5 bases from V and 5 bases from J, with 31 bases between. The CDR3 coding sequence is TGTGCCAGCAGCGACGAACAAACCGGGACAAGGTCAAATCAAAACAATGAGCAGTTCTTC. This translates into CASSDEQTGTRSNQNNEQFF. Full variable domain (rest looked up from reference TRBV13 and TRBJ2-1): AAGVIQSPRHLIKEKRETATLKCYPIPRHDTVYWYQQGPGQDPQFLISFYEKMQSDKGSIPDRFSAQQFSDYHSELNMSSLELGDSALYFCASSDEQTGTRSNQNNEQFFGPGTRLTVL.

This clonotype turned up a few times. The rearrangement links TRBV28 to TRBJ1-2; 10 bases line up with TRBD1. Unmatched junction bases numbered 5, after V lost 4 bases and J lost 3 bases. The CDR3 extends over 15 amino acids. CDR1 MDHEN and CDR2 SYDVKM come from the germline V gene. Here the CDR3 DNA reads TGTGCCAGCAGTTCCCCCGGGACAGGGGACTATGGCTACACCTTC. This translates into CASSSPGTGDYGYTF.

This clonotype showed up just once. This chain connects TRBV2 to TRBJ2-1; possible D gene TRBD1, 7 bases. There are 13 residues in the CDR3. Trimming pared 9 bases from V and 8 bases from J, leaving 17 bases between. In germline, CDR1 is SNHLY, CDR2 FYNNEI. DNA for the CDR3: TGTGCCAGGGGGGACGGCAGGGGGGATGAGCAGTTCTTC. Translation: CARGDGRGDEQFF.

The chain is built from TRBV20-1 and TRBJ2-3, with a tentative D call TRBD1 (6 bases). Germline V gene sequence: CDR1 DFQATT, CDR2 SNEGSKA (reference sequence). The CDR3 totals 16 residues. V lost 1 base and J lost 1, with 15 bases in between. The CDR3 sequence: CSARVGARTGTDTQYF. CDR3 in DNA: TGCAGTGCTAGAGTGGGCGCGAGGACAGGCACAGATACGCAGTATTTT.

The chain uses TRBV11-2 and TRBJ2-7; 11 bases agree with TRBD2. This CDR3 has 15 residues. Germline values: CDR1 SGHAT, CDR2 FQNNGV. Losses at the gene ends were 5 bases for V and 5 bases for J; bases not matched to a gene: 8. CDR3 loop: CASSPSTSGGNEQYF. The DNA of the CDR3 is TGTGCCAGCAGCCCCTCTACTAGCGGGGGCAACGAGCAGTACTTC. The full variable domain, in which reference TRBV11-2 and TRBJ2-7 provide the parts outside the CDR3, is EAGVAQSPRYKIIEKRQSVAFWCNPISGHATLYWYQQILGQGPKLLIQFQNNGVVDDSQLPKDRFSAERLKGVDSTLKIQPAKLEDSAVYLCASSPSTSGGNEQYFGPGTRLTVT.